This passage covers 5 T cell receptor beta chains from one sample sequenced in a study of T-cell memory formation after mild COVID-19. TCRdb re-derived calls from the 5' RACE reads in MiXCR, one entry per CDR3 protein. Counted here are roughly 35,000 distinct CDR3 sequences, more than 20% occurring once; the ten biggest clones make up 1.5% to 1.7%. Sequenced: PBMCs or a T cell subset sorted from them (not recorded which). These receptors were taken from an adult who had mild COVID-19 (a few samples of this study predate the infection). Cell type and time point are not known.

The chain links TRBV5-1 to TRBJ2-6, with D perhaps being TRBD1 or TRBD2 (5 bases each). The CDR3 loop spans 15 amino acids. CDR1 and CDR2 (germline): SGHRS, YFSETQ. With 5 bases removed from V and 4 bases from J, the gap between germline ends came to 13 bases. The CDR3 nucleotides are TGCGCCAGCAGTACAGGAGACTACGGGGCCAACGTCCTGACTTTC. Translating gives CASSTGDYGANVLTF.

This clonotype has at least ten counts. This rearrangement joins TRBV7-6 to TRBJ1-1; TRBD1 is a possible D gene (5 bases). CDR3 length: 16 amino acids. Germline assignment: CDR1 SGHVS and CDR2 FNYEAQ. V shed 4 bases and J shed 0 bases, with 15 bases lying between them. CDR3 residues: CASSSNPGGMNTEAFF. CDR3 DNA: TGTGCCAGCAGCTCAAACCCGGGGGGGATGAACACTGAAGCTTTCTTT. Filled out from reference TRBV7-6 and TRBJ1-1, the complete variable domain reads GAGVSQSPRYKVTKRGQDVALRCDPISGHVSLYWYRQALGQGPEFLTYFNYEAQQDKSGLPNDRFSAERPEGSISTLTIQRTEQRDSAMYRCASSSNPGGMNTEAFFGQGTRLTVV.

V usage is TRBV13 and J usage is TRBJ2-7, with D hard to call. Trimming took 2 bases from V and 7 from J, leaving 9 bases between them. This CDR3 is 12 amino acids long. Looked up from germline, CDR1 is PRHDT and CDR2 is FYEKMQ (reference sequence). The CDR3 nucleotides are TGTGCCAGCAGCTTAAGGTCTGGGGAGCAGTACTTC. It yields the protein CASSLRSGEQYF.

The chain links TRBV4-2 to TRBJ1-3, with D unclear. Trimming left V 3 bases short and J 1 base short, with 10 bases between. This CDR3 comprises 15 residues. CDR1 LGHNA and CDR2 YNFKEQ come from the germline V gene. CDR3 in amino acids: CASSHPRVSGNTIYF. CDR3 DNA sequence: TGTGCCAGCAGCCACCCTAGGGTTTCTGGAAACACCATATATTTT.

This clonotype was recorded many times. The V call is TRBV5-6, the J call TRBJ2-7; no clear D. The CDR3 spans 13 residues. The V gene's germline CDR1 is SGHDT and CDR2 YYEEEE. Trimming removed 4 bases at V and 2 bases at J, with 10 bases between. The CDR3 DNA follows: TGTGCCAGCAGCGCACCTGGGCCCTACGAGCAGTACTTC. This codes for CASSAPGPYEQYF. The full variable domain, in which reference TRBV5-6 and TRBJ2-7 provide the parts outside the CDR3, is DAGVTQSPTHLIKTRGQQVTLRCSPKSGHDTVSWYQQALGQGPQFIFQYYEEEERQRGNFPDRFSGHQFPNYSSELNVNALLLGDSALYLCASSAPGPYEQYFGPGTRLTVT.